Given below is one T cell receptor (beta chain) in context. The target antigen is unknown. This specimen comes from a study of cytomegalovirus exposure and HLA in healthy donors. The V and J ends lost 1 base and 4 bases, in that order; junction bases with no gene match: 4. This CDR3 is built from 15 residues. Germline loops: CDR1 PRHDT, CDR2 FYEKMQ (reference sequence). Study-wide results and caveats: The study flagged fewer than 200 TCR beta chains as cytomegalovirus-associated. Three chains linked to CMV were shown in vitro to be specific for CMV antigens.

Assay: immunoSEQ multiplex PCR; the TCRdb copy retains only in-frame clones and omits some. This table has roughly 130,000 clones, roughly 86% appearing once. The chain combines TRBV13 with TRBJ2-7; TRBD1 matches 10 bases. The sequenced material came from PBMCs. This TCR derives from a man younger than 45 in good health and CMV-seronegative. DNA of the CDR3: TGTGCCAGCAGCTTAGCCGGGACAGGGGCGTACGAGCAGTACTTC. Translated, it gives CASSLAGTGAYEQYF.